Listed below are T cell receptor beta chains from one sample, sequenced in a study of cytomegalovirus exposure and HLA in healthy donors. The assay was immunoSEQ multiplex PCR, and TCRdb's table has in-frame clones only and misses some. This sample yields over 110,000 clones, of which 82% are seen a single time; 2.5% belongs to the top ten. Specimen: PBMCs. These TCRs come from a male donor in good health and CMV-seronegative. CDR3s include the opening cysteine and the closing phenylalanine or tryptophan. A D gene is named only where the DNA matches it firmly. Expanded clones are given a class, and other clones once, few, many or no size at all.

CDR3 DNA: TGTGCCAGCAGCTTCGGAGGCCAGCCCCAGCATTTT; CDR3 protein: CASSFGGQPQHF; D gene: -; J gene: TRBJ1-5; V gene: TRBV7-9; clone size: -
CDR3 DNA: TGTGCCTGGAGTCCTGGACTAGCTACTGAAGAGACCCAGTACTTC; CDR3 protein: CAWSPGLATEETQYF; D gene: TRBD2; J gene: TRBJ2-5; V gene: TRBV30; clone size: -
CDR3 DNA: TGTGCCAGCAGTTCCGCCGGGGACAGCTATGGCTACACCTTC; CDR3 protein: CASSSAGDSYGYTF; D gene: TRBD1; J gene: TRBJ1-2; V gene: TRBV6-5; clone size: few
CDR3 DNA: TGTGCCTGGAGTGTACAGGCCGCTGAAGCTTTCTTT; CDR3 protein: CAWSVQAAEAFF; D gene: -; J gene: TRBJ1-1; V gene: TRBV30; clone size: -
CDR3 DNA: TGTGCCAGCAGTTCTCGGACTGGCTACGAGCAGTACTTC; CDR3 protein: CASSSRTGYEQYF; D gene: -; J gene: TRBJ2-7; V gene: TRBV27; clone size: -
CDR3 DNA: TGTGCCAGCAGCGTATCGGGACTAGCGGGAACTGACGAGCAGTACTTC; CDR3 protein: CASSVSGLAGTDEQYF; D gene: TRBD2; J gene: TRBJ2-7; V gene: TRBV9; clone size: once
CDR3 DNA: TGTGCCAGCGCTGAACGGGAGTTCGCCTACAATGAGCAGTTCTTC; CDR3 protein: CASAEREFAYNEQFF; D gene: -; J gene: TRBJ2-1; V gene: TRBV6-1; clone size: -
CDR3 DNA: TGTGCCAGCAGCGTCGGACAGGCGAAGGAAAAACTGTTTTTT; CDR3 protein: CASSVGQAKEKLFF; D gene: TRBD1; J gene: TRBJ1-4; V gene: TRBV7-2; clone size: -
CDR3 DNA: TGCAGCGTTGACTATCGAGGGGGGGTCATTGAGCAGTTCTTC; CDR3 protein: CSVDYRGGVIEQFF; D gene: -; J gene: TRBJ2-1; V gene: TRBV29-1; clone size: -
CDR3 DNA: TGTGCCAGCAGCGGAGTCGGAGCGGGAGAAAAAAATGAGCAGTTCTTC; CDR3 protein: CASSGVGAGEKNEQFF; D gene: TRBD2; J gene: TRBJ2-1; V gene: TRBV11-2; clone size: -
CDR3 DNA: TGTGCCAGTAGTATCGGGGGAAATGGCTACACCTTC; CDR3 protein: CASSIGGNGYTF; D gene: -; J gene: TRBJ1-2; V gene: TRBV19; clone size: -
CDR3 DNA: TGTGCCAGCAGTTTAACAGGGGGCTTCGAAAACACCATATATTTT; CDR3 protein: CASSLTGGFENTIYF; D gene: TRBD1; J gene: TRBJ1-3; V gene: TRBV27; clone size: -
CDR3 DNA: TGTGCCAGCAAGGCGGGGAATCAGCCCCAGCATTTT; CDR3 protein: CASKAGNQPQHF; D gene: -; J gene: TRBJ1-5; V gene: TRBV28; clone size: -
CDR3 DNA: TGCAGCGTTGTTGGACAGGACGCTAACTATGGCTACACCTTC; CDR3 protein: CSVVGQDANYGYTF; D gene: TRBD1; J gene: TRBJ1-2; V gene: TRBV29-1; clone size: -
CDR3 DNA: TGTGCCAGCAGCCGACCGCCGGGACAGGGCACAGATACGCAGTATTTT; CDR3 protein: CASSRPPGQGTDTQYF; D gene: TRBD1; J gene: TRBJ2-3; V gene: TRBV27; clone size: -
CDR3 DNA: TGTGCCAGCAGCCCGCTAGCGGGGAATGAGCAGTTCTTC; CDR3 protein: CASSPLAGNEQFF; D gene: TRBD2; J gene: TRBJ2-1; V gene: TRBV5-6; clone size: -
CDR3 DNA: TGCGCCAGCAGCTTCTCTATCGGGGGAGCCAAAAACATTCAGTACTTC; CDR3 protein: CASSFSIGGAKNIQYF; D gene: -; J gene: TRBJ2-4; V gene: TRBV5-1; clone size: -
CDR3 DNA: TGCAGCGCCGAACCGCGGGAGAGATACAATGAGCAGTTCTTC; CDR3 protein: CSAEPRERYNEQFF; D gene: TRBD2; J gene: TRBJ2-1; V gene: TRBV29-1; clone size: -
CDR3 DNA: TGCGCCACCCACGGGACCTGGGGGGCAGATACGCAGTATTTT; CDR3 protein: CATHGTWGADTQYF; D gene: -; J gene: TRBJ2-3; V gene: TRBV10-2; clone size: -
CDR3 DNA: TGTGCCATCAGTCGGGACAGGGGACGGTTTTTGGAGACCCAGTACTTC; CDR3 protein: CAISRDRGRFLETQYF; D gene: TRBD1; J gene: TRBJ2-5; V gene: TRBV10-3; clone size: -
CDR3 DNA: TGTGCCAGCAAGCTGTCGGGCACTGAAGCTTTCTTT; CDR3 protein: CASKLSGTEAFF; D gene: -; J gene: TRBJ1-1; V gene: TRBV6-1; clone size: -
CDR3 DNA: TGTGCCAGCCGAGACGACTGGACAGGGAACAATGAGCAGTTCTTC; CDR3 protein: CASRDDWTGNNEQFF; D gene: TRBD1; J gene: TRBJ2-1; V gene: TRBV2; clone size: few
CDR3 DNA: TGCGCCAGCAGCCAAGAAGGGGGTACCGGGACAGGGGACGAAAAACTGTTTTTT; CDR3 protein: CASSQEGGTGTGDEKLFF; D gene: TRBD1; J gene: TRBJ1-4; V gene: TRBV4-3; clone size: -
CDR3 DNA: TGCGCCAGCAGCCAAGATCTGGACAGGGGAGAGACCCAGTACTTC; CDR3 protein: CASSQDLDRGETQYF; D gene: TRBD1; J gene: TRBJ2-5; V gene: TRBV4-1; clone size: -
CDR3 DNA: TGTGCCAGCAGCCAGAGGCTATCCCACCCGAGCTCCTACAATGAGCAGTTCTTC; CDR3 protein: CASSQRLSHPSSYNEQFF; D gene: -; J gene: TRBJ2-1; V gene: TRBV5-4; clone size: -
CDR3 DNA: TGTGCCTGGAGAACCTCTACGGGGACAACTAATGAAAAACTGTTTTTT; CDR3 protein: CAWRTSTGTTNEKLFF; D gene: -; J gene: TRBJ1-4; V gene: TRBV30; clone size: -
CDR3 DNA: TGTGCCAGCAGCCTTCACAGAACTAATGAAAAACTGTTTTTT; CDR3 protein: CASSLHRTNEKLFF; D gene: -; J gene: TRBJ1-4; V gene: TRBV14; clone size: -
CDR3 DNA: TGTGCCAGCAGCTTAGGCGGGAGAATCCCCTACGAGCAGTACTTC; CDR3 protein: CASSLGGRIPYEQYF; D gene: TRBD2; J gene: TRBJ2-7; V gene: TRBV7-2; clone size: -
CDR3 DNA: TGTGCCAGCAGGCCAAATTTAGTAGAGACCCAGTACTTC; CDR3 protein: CASRPNLVETQYF; D gene: -; J gene: TRBJ2-5; V gene: TRBV6-5; clone size: -
CDR3 DNA: TGTGCCAGCAGCTTAGGGTCGACTAGCGGCTACCAAGAGACCCAGTACTTC; CDR3 protein: CASSLGSTSGYQETQYF; D gene: TRBD2; J gene: TRBJ2-5; V gene: TRBV7-3; clone size: -
CDR3 DNA: TGTGCCAGCAGTTACGGACTAGCCGGGAGAGAGCAGTACTTC; CDR3 protein: CASSYGLAGREQYF; D gene: TRBD2; J gene: TRBJ2-7; V gene: TRBV6-5; clone size: once
CDR3 DNA: TGTGCCAGCAGCCCAAGAGATAGTCCCGGGGAGCTGTTTTTT; CDR3 protein: CASSPRDSPGELFF; D gene: -; J gene: TRBJ2-2; V gene: TRBV4-2; clone size: -
CDR3 DNA: TGTGCCAGCAGTGAAGCGGGGACTTTTAACACTGAAGCTTTCTTT; CDR3 protein: CASSEAGTFNTEAFF; D gene: -; J gene: TRBJ1-1; V gene: TRBV2; clone size: once
CDR3 DNA: TGTGCCATCACACCTCAGGAGGGTTCGCCCCTCCACTTT; CDR3 protein: CAITPQEGSPLHF; D gene: -; J gene: TRBJ1-6; V gene: TRBV7-2; clone size: few
CDR3 DNA: TGCGCCAGCAGCCCCATGCACGATTCGCGAAGCCCAACAGATACGCAGTATTTT; CDR3 protein: CASSPMHDSRSPTDTQYF; D gene: -; J gene: TRBJ2-3; V gene: TRBV4-3; clone size: -
CDR3 DNA: TGTGCCAGCAGCCTCCGAGGGGGAGGGCCCAGCGAGCAGTACTTC; CDR3 protein: CASSLRGGGPSEQYF; D gene: -; J gene: TRBJ2-7; V gene: TRBV9; clone size: -
CDR3 DNA: TGTGCCAGTAGTATGGTGGACACTAGCAATCAGCCCCAGCATTTT; CDR3 protein: CASSMVDTSNQPQHF; D gene: -; J gene: TRBJ1-5; V gene: TRBV19; clone size: -
CDR3 DNA: TGTGCCAGCAGTTTTCGACTAGCGGGAGAGACCCAGTACTTC; CDR3 protein: CASSFRLAGETQYF; D gene: TRBD2; J gene: TRBJ2-5; V gene: TRBV27; clone size: -
CDR3 DNA: TGTGCCAGCAGCGCCCTGGGAGCGGGAGCTCTGAGCGAGCAGTACTTC; CDR3 protein: CASSALGAGALSEQYF; D gene: TRBD2; J gene: TRBJ2-7; V gene: TRBV9; clone size: -
CDR3 DNA: TGTGCCAGCAGCGGGGATAGCGGAACCTACGAGCAGTACTTC; CDR3 protein: CASSGDSGTYEQYF; D gene: -; J gene: TRBJ2-7; V gene: TRBV4-2; clone size: -
CDR3 DNA: TGTGCCTGGAGTACCAGTGCCAAAAACATTCAGTACTTC; CDR3 protein: CAWSTSAKNIQYF; D gene: -; J gene: TRBJ2-4; V gene: TRBV30; clone size: -
CDR3 DNA: TGTGCCAGCAGCTTAGACTCAGGTTCTCACGCTTTCTTT; CDR3 protein: CASSLDSGSHAFF; D gene: -; J gene: TRBJ1-1; V gene: TRBV7-8; clone size: -
CDR3 DNA: TGTGCCAGCAGTTTGGGGGAGGGCCACTTTAGCGAGCAGTACTTC; CDR3 protein: CASSLGEGHFSEQYF; D gene: TRBD2; J gene: TRBJ2-7; V gene: TRBV28; clone size: -
CDR3 DNA: TGTGCCAGGGTATTACAGGGGAGGAACACCGGGGAGCTGTTTTTT; CDR3 protein: CARVLQGRNTGELFF; D gene: TRBD1; J gene: TRBJ2-2; V gene: TRBV2; clone size: -
CDR3 DNA: TGTGCCAGTGAGGACAGCCACGGCTACACCTTC; CDR3 protein: CASEDSHGYTF; D gene: -; J gene: TRBJ1-2; V gene: TRBV19; clone size: -
CDR3 DNA: TGCGCCAGCAGCTTGACGAGCGGGCCTTACAATGAGCAGTTCTTC; CDR3 protein: CASSLTSGPYNEQFF; D gene: -; J gene: TRBJ2-1; V gene: TRBV5-1; clone size: -
CDR3 DNA: TGTGCCAGCAGCTTAGGTCTTTGGGCCTCTGGGGCCAACGTCCTGACTTTC; CDR3 protein: CASSLGLWASGANVLTF; D gene: -; J gene: TRBJ2-6; V gene: TRBV11-2; clone size: -
CDR3 DNA: TGTGCCAGCAGGGAGAGGAGTAACACTGAAGCTTTCTTT; CDR3 protein: CASRERSNTEAFF; D gene: -; J gene: TRBJ1-1; V gene: TRBV11-2; clone size: -
CDR3 DNA: TGTGCCAGCAGTATCGACAAATACTCCTACAATGAGCAGTTCTTC; CDR3 protein: CASSIDKYSYNEQFF; D gene: -; J gene: TRBJ2-1; V gene: TRBV2; clone size: -
CDR3 DNA: TGTGCCAGCACGGTTGGAGGTCGGCTAGAGTACTTC; CDR3 protein: CASTVGGRLEYF; D gene: -; J gene: TRBJ2-7; V gene: TRBV5-4; clone size: -
CDR3 DNA: TGCAGCGTTGAAGACGTTCCGGACAGCTCCCAAGAGACCCAGTACTTC; CDR3 protein: CSVEDVPDSSQETQYF; D gene: -; J gene: TRBJ2-5; V gene: TRBV29-1; clone size: -
CDR3 DNA: TGTGCCAGCAGCTATGGAGGAGCTGGCTACACCTTC; CDR3 protein: CASSYGGAGYTF; D gene: -; J gene: TRBJ1-2; V gene: TRBV7-9; clone size: -
CDR3 DNA: TGTGCCAGCAGTTACTCTCCCCTAGCGGGAGTGTTCGAGCAGTACTTC; CDR3 protein: CASSYSPLAGVFEQYF; D gene: TRBD2; J gene: TRBJ2-7; V gene: TRBV6-5; clone size: few